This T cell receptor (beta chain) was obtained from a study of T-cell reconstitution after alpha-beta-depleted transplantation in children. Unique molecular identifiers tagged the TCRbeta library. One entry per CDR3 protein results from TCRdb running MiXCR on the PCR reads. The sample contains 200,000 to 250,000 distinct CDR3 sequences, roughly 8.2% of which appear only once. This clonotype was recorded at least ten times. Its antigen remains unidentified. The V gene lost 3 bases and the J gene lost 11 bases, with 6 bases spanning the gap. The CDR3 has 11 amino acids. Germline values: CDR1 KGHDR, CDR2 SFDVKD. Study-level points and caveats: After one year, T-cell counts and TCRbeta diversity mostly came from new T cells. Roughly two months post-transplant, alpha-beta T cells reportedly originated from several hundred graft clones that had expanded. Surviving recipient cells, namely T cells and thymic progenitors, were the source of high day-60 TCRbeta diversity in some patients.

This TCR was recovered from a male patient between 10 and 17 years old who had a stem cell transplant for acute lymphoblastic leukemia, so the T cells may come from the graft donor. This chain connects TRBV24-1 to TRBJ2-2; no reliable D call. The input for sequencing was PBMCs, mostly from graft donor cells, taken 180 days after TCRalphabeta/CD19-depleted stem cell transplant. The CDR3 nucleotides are TGTGCCACCAGTGATGGCTCCGAGCTGTTTTTT. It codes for CATSDGSELFF.